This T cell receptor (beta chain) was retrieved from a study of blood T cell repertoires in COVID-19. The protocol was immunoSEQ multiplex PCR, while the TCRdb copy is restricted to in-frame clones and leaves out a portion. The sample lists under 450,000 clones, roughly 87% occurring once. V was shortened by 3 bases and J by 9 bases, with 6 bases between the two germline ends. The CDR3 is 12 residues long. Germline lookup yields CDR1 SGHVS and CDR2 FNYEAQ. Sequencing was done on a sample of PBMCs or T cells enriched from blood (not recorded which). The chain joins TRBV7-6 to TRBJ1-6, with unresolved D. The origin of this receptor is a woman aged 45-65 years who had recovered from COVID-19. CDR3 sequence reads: CASSFRSSPLHF. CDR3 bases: TGTGCCAGCAGCTTCAGAAGTTCACCCCTCCACTTT.